Listed below are T cell receptor beta chains from one sample, sequenced in a study of PD-1 blockade in classical Hodgkin lymphoma. Profiling relied on immunoSEQ multiplex PCR, and the TCRdb table lists in-frame clones only, not all of them. The sample consists of some 64,000 clones, approximately 88% of them appearing once. The sequencing used peripheral blood mononuclear cells (PBMCs), collected at baseline. These receptor sequences come from a human donor with classical Hodgkin lymphoma. Both conserved end residues are part of each CDR3. A D gene is named only where the DNA matches it firmly. Where a row states a size, it is once, few, many or the class of an expanded clone; other rows omit it.

. | . | TRBJ2-5 | TRBV7-2 | TGTGCCAGCAGCTTAGTAGGTGACATTCAAGAGACCCAGTACTTC | CASSLVGDIQETQYF
TRBD2 | . | TRBJ2-5 | TRBV28 | TGTGCCAGCAGTTTATGGGCGGGGGAGCCAGAAGAGACCCAGTACTTC | CASSLWAGEPEETQYF
. | . | TRBJ1-5 | TRBV6-5 | TGTGCCAGCAGTTACAGGGATGAAAAGCCCCAGCATTTT | CASSYRDEKPQHF
. | . | TRBJ2-1 | TRBV11-1 | TGTGCCAGCAGCTCGGACCGTTCTCACTCCTACAATGAGCAGTTCTTC | CASSSDRSHSYNEQFF
. | . | TRBJ2-1 | TRBV6-5 | TGTGCCAGCAGTTACAACAATTACAATGAGCAGTTCTTC | CASSYNNYNEQFF
. | . | TRBJ2-6 | TRBV29-1 | TGCAGCGTTGAAGGCCGAGAGGGATGGGCGGGGGCCAACGTCCTGACTTTC | CSVEGREGWAGANVLTF
TRBD1 | . | TRBJ2-7 | TRBV7-2 | TGTGCCAGCAGCTTAGTTGCGACAGGGGGCCCCGAGCAGTACTTC | CASSLVATGGPEQYF
TRBD2 | . | TRBJ2-5 | TRBV4-2 | TGTGCCAGCAGCCAAGACCCAGCGGGGGGCCAAGAGACCCAGTACTTC | CASSQDPAGGQETQYF
. | once | TRBJ1-1 | TRBV5-4 | TGTGCCAGCAGCACTGGAAAACGGGCGCCGGAGACTGAAGCTTTCTTT | CASSTGKRAPETEAFF
. | . | TRBJ1-1 | TRBV7-2 | TGTGCCAGCAGCTTTAGAACAGGGCAGAACACTGAAGCTTTCTTT | CASSFRTGQNTEAFF
. | . | TRBJ2-2 | TRBV21-1 | TGTGCCAGCAGCAGTAAGGGACTCCCCCACACCGGGGAGCTGTTTTTT | CASSSKGLPHTGELFF
TRBD1 | . | TRBJ1-1 | TRBV18 | TGTGCCAGCTCACCCTACAGGGGGAGGGGGCCATTTAACACTGAAGCTTTCTTT | CASSPYRGRGPFNTEAFF
TRBD1 | . | TRBJ1-5 | TRBV5-5 | TGTGCCAGCAGCGGTGACAGGGGGCATGGCAATCAGCCCCAGCATTTT | CASSGDRGHGNQPQHF
TRBD2 | . | TRBJ2-1 | TRBV4-2 | TGTGCCAGCAGCCAAGGCGGGGGTTTCTACAATGAGCAGTTCTTC | CASSQGGGFYNEQFF
. | . | TRBJ2-7 | TRBV2 | TGTGCCAGCAGTGATGGTCGCCTGGCGGGCGACGAGCAGTACTTC | CASSDGRLAGDEQYF
. | . | TRBJ2-7 | TRBV28 | TGTGCCAGCAGAGGTAGCTCTTCCTACGAGCAGTACTTC | CASRGSSSYEQYF
TRBD1 | . | TRBJ1-1 | TRBV30 | TGTGCCTGGAGCGGGACAGGGAGGAACACTGAAGCTTTCTTT | CAWSGTGRNTEAFF
. | . | TRBJ2-7 | TRBV6-5 | TGTGCCAGCAGTTACCGACCTCGATCCGACGAGCAGTACTTC | CASSYRPRSDEQYF
. | . | TRBJ1-2 | TRBV12-5 | TGTGCTAGTGGTTTGGTACTTGGGAGTTCTGGCTACACCTTC | CASGLVLGSSGYTF
. | once | TRBJ2-7 | TRBV7-2 | TGTGCCAGCAGCCTGGCAGGGGGGAGCTACGAGCAGTACTTC | CASSLAGGSYEQYF
. | . | TRBJ2-1 | TRBV5-1 | TGCGCCAGCAGCCACGCTGGTTCCTACAATGAGCAGTTCTTC | CASSHAGSYNEQFF
. | . | TRBJ2-7 | TRBV5-4 | TGTGCCAGCAGCTTGGATGCAGTCTCCTACGAGCAGTACTTC | CASSLDAVSYEQYF
TRBD1 | . | TRBJ2-7 | TRBV9 | TGTGCCAGCAGCTTCCGGGACAGGCTCCACGAGCAGTACTTC | CASSFRDRLHEQYF